This T cell receptor (beta chain) was recorded in a study of OX40 agonist ivuxolimab in advanced cancers. Turning to the overall study: Ivuxolimab was a fully human IgG2 agonistic monoclonal antibody targeting the costimulatory receptor OX40 (CD134). Intravenous ivuxolimab was administered to patients every 2 weeks at six dose levels: 0.01, 0.1, 0.3, 1.5, 3 and 10 mg/kg. Of the approximately 50 dose-escalation patients, hepatocellular carcinoma was present in about 19, melanoma in roughly 15, renal cell carcinoma in 9 and head and neck cancer in 9. In the dose-escalation cohort, 70% to 85% of patients were male, and the mean age was around 60 years with a range of about 20 to 79. Prior anti-PD-1, anti-PD-L1 or anti-CTLA-4 therapy was permitted, and checkpoint inhibitors had been received by approximately 39% of dose-escalation patients. Three dose-escalation patients achieved partial responses, one with hepatocellular carcinoma and two with cutaneous melanoma. The point of sequencing TCRbeta in the periphery was to test whether ivuxolimab changed TCR sequence diversity and drove clonal T-cell expansion. The paper reports the monotherapy dose-escalation portion (N = 52 patients) of the phase I ivuxolimab trial. Overall results and qualifications from the work: Low levels of normalized T-cell clonal expansion were also seen in some patients who did not respond. After ivuxolimab, more expanded clones were found on average in CD8+ T cells than in CD4+ T cells. At doses of 0.1 to 3.0 mg/kg, clonal expansion of both CD4+ and CD8+ blood T cells was observed from baseline to week 6. In the 0.1-3.0 mg/kg groups, partial responders had among the lowest normalized peripheral clonal expansion, particularly in CD8+ T cells. The antigen specificity of the peripheral T cells that underwent clonal expansion was not determined.

Patients with autoimmune disease history or receiving systemic immunosuppression were excluded from the trial. Peripheral blood for TCR sequencing was collected from all dose cohorts at baseline, on cycle 4 day 1, and on cycle 7 day 1. The samples were drawn from a first-in-human, open-label, multicenter phase I dose-escalation trial of ivuxolimab. Adults with locally advanced or metastatic head and neck squamous cell, hepatocellular, melanoma or renal cell carcinoma were enrolled in the trial. Before TCR sequencing, CD4+ T cells and CD8+ T cells were sorted from peripheral blood as separate populations. This clone was seen once. What antigen it recognizes has not been identified. Within one base of it there is no much larger clone, and no base qualities were kept. V loses 1 base of germline sequence and J loses 3 bases, and the interval between the two ends is 6 bases. The germline V gene (reference sequence) provides CDR1 SEHNR and CDR2 FQNEAQ. Including cysteine and phenylalanine, the CDR3 has 13 amino acids. Of all the DNA, just the CDR3 is kept, 39 bases in frame from base 1.

Genomic DNA was isolated from the sorted cells so that the TCRbeta CDR3 region could be sequenced. The immunoSEQ Assay was used for sequencing of TCRbeta CDR3 regions. TCRdb provides this immuneACCESS table in a form limited to in-frame rearrangements. Some clones are lacking; in checked studies, under half of them reflect an unresolved V gene, and why the rest are absent is not known. The sample table records 52,000 or so clones; roughly 92% of these occur just once. Of the sample, 12% falls within the top ten clones. In this chain, TRBV7-9 is recombined with TRBJ1-2; a tentative D call is TRBD1 (5 bases match). The sample here was CD4+ or CD8+ T cells sorted from blood, taken in a trial of the OX40 agonist ivuxolimab. This clonotype was obtained from an adult with an advanced solid tumor such as melanoma, head and neck, liver or kidney cancer. For the CDR3, the sequence is CASSLGQYYGYTF. The DNA is TGTGCCAGCAGCTTAGGACAGTACTATGGCTACACCTTC.